Presented here are 12 T cell receptor beta chains from one specimen sequenced in a study of shared clonotypes between healthy human individuals. Profiled with immunoSEQ multiplex PCR; TCRdb holds only in-frame clones, not every one. Here the sample spans 490,000 or so clones, 79% being singletons. The specimen sequenced was PBMCs. The receptors were gathered from a woman between 40 and 55 years old in good health. Some clones in this sample may be carry-over from other donors' samples.

This sequence joins TRBV7-2 and TRBJ1-1; TRBD1 aligns across 10 bases. Per germline, CDR1 SGHTA and CDR2 FQGNSA. CDR3 length: 20 residues. Trimming took 0 bases from V and 0 from J; bases not matched to a gene: 13. CDR3 nucleotide sequence: TGTGCCAGCAGCTTAGCCCCGAGTCGGGGACAGGGGATCATGAACACTGAAGCTTTCTTT. This encodes CASSLAPSRGQGIMNTEAFF.

The chain recombines TRBV29-1 with TRBJ2-7; the D is unclear. The germline gives CDR1 SQVTM, CDR2 ANQGSEA. Deletions cut 3 bases from V and 3 bases from J, with 6 bases between. The CDR3 extends over 11 amino acids. The CDR3 here is CSVEANYEQYF. CDR3 DNA sequence: TGCAGCGTTGAGGCCAACTACGAGCAGTACTTC.

The chain carries TRBV5-1 and TRBJ2-5; 7 nucleotides align to TRBD1. The CDR3 runs to 14 residues. The germline V gene has CDR1 SGHRS and CDR2 YFSETQ. The trim removed 1 base at V and 2 bases at J, leaving 2 bases unmatched. The CDR3 region is CASSLSGQQETQYF. CDR3 bases: TGCGCCAGCAGCTTGTCGGGACAGCAAGAGACCCAGTACTTC.

The rearrangement uses TRBV10-1 and TRBJ2-3; 9 bases fit TRBD2. This CDR3 region has 16 residues. Germline CDR1 reads WNHNN; CDR2 reads SYGVQD (reference sequence). The V gene end was trimmed by 6 bases and the J gene end by 5 bases; junction bases not matched to a gene: 12. Here the CDR3 DNA reads TGCGCCAGCAGCGACCCGACTAGCGGAGCCAGAGATACGCAGTATTTT. Protein sequence: CASSDPTSGARDTQYF.

This chain connects TRBV19 to TRBJ1-5; D is possibly TRBD1 (6 bases). There are 13 residues in the CDR3. From germline, CDR1 is LNHDA and CDR2 SQIVND (reference sequence). V lost 11 bases and J lost 2, with 13 bases in between. CDR3 nucleotides: TGTGCCTCCCGGGGGCTAGGCAATCAGCCCCAGCATTTT. It encodes CASRGLGNQPQHF.

V usage is TRBV27 and J usage is TRBJ2-2; D is undetermined. The CDR3 is 12 residues long. The V and J ends lost 5 bases and 14 bases respectively, with 15 bases between them. CDR1 and CDR2 (germline): MNHEY, SMNVEV (reference sequence). CDR3: CASSPGSRRLFF. CDR3 sequence (DNA): TGTGCCAGCAGTCCAGGCTCGCGGCGCCTGTTTTTT.

V and J are TRBV28 and TRBJ1-2; D possibly corresponds to TRBD1 (5 bases). V was shortened by 4 bases and J by 1 base, with 13 bases between the two germline ends. This CDR3 spans 15 amino acids. Germline lookup yields CDR1 MDHEN and CDR2 SYDVKM. The CDR3 here is CASSYRGLINYGYTF. CDR3 DNA: TGTGCCAGCAGTTATAGGGGACTGATTAACTATGGCTACACCTTC.

The chain combines TRBV28 with TRBJ2-7; D unclear. There are 12 residues in the CDR3. Trimming took 7 bases from V and 6 from J, leaving 13 bases between them. The germline gives CDR1 MDHEN, CDR2 SYDVKM. The CDR3 region has the DNA TGTGCCAGCACCCTAAACACCTGCGAGCAGTACTTC. Translating gives CASTLNTCEQYF. Full variable domain (remainder filled in from reference TRBV28 and TRBJ2-7): DVKVTQSSRYLVKRTGEKVFLECVQDMDHENMFWYRQDPGLGLRLIYFSYDVKMKEKGDIPEGYSVSREKKERFSLILESASTNQTSMYLCASTLNTCEQYFGPGTRLTVT.

In this sample, this clone turned up once. V gene TRBV28 combines with J gene TRBJ2-2; 8 bases are a match to TRBD2. CDR1 is MDHEN and CDR2 is SYDVKM in the germline V gene. J lost 5 bases, V lost 7 bases, and 6 bases had no gene match. The CDR3 has 14 residues. The CDR3 DNA reads TGTGCCAGCAACCCGGGACTAGTAACCGGGGAGCTGTTTTTT. This gives the protein CASNPGLVTGELFF.

This clone has more than one count but fewer than ten. The chain uses TRBV27 and TRBJ2-3; TRBD1 matches 11 bases. CDR1 and CDR2 from the germline V gene are MNHEY and SMNVEV (reference sequence). With 6 bases clipped from V and 4 bases from J, the junction kept 6 bases outside the gene matches. The CDR3 runs 15 residues. The CDR3 loop is CASSWGQGGADTQYF. DNA for the CDR3: TGTGCCAGCAGCTGGGGACAGGGGGGAGCAGATACGCAGTATTTT.

The chain has TRBV18 and TRBJ2-5; 10 bases align to TRBD2. The germline V gene has CDR1 KGHSH and CDR2 LQKENI. The CDR3 spans 15 residues. V was clipped by 6 bases and J by 0 bases; unmatched bases: 4. The CDR3 sequence is CASSKREGNQETQYF. CDR3 sequence (DNA): TGTGCCAGCTCCAAGCGGGAGGGGAACCAAGAGACCCAGTACTTC.

This clone was detected only a few times. The V call is TRBV27, the J call TRBJ1-2; 9 bases are shared with TRBD1. V was pared by 8 bases and J by 4 bases, with 8 bases of the junction left unmatched. CDR1 is MNHEY and CDR2 is SMNVEV in the germline V gene (reference sequence). This CDR3 is built from 14 residues. The chain's CDR3 is CASSQSGQGYGYTF. The DNA of the CDR3 is TGTGCCAGCTCCCAGTCGGGACAGGGCTATGGCTACACCTTC.